This T cell receptor beta chain was recorded in a study of blood T cell repertoires in COVID-19. V dropped 5 bases and J dropped 6; count of bases not matched to a gene: 13. Germline-derived CDR1 and CDR2 are SGHAT and FQNNGV. CDR3 length: 18 amino acids. Methods used by the authors: Amplification from reference gene primers served as the basis for estimated nucleated cell counts. The assay was immunoSEQ multiplex PCR, and TCRdb's table has in-frame clones only and misses some. V and J calls and clone size are those listed in that table; D and trimming were worked out from the DNA. The sample has approximately 280,000 clones; more than 80% are singletons.

The chain couples TRBV11-2 to TRBJ1-4; 12 bases are a match to TRBD1. This clonotype originated in a woman aged 25 to 39 with COVID-19, enrolled during active disease. The sequenced sample was peripheral blood. The CDR3 DNA follows: TGTGCCAGCAGCGCCCTCCCGGGACAGGGGGCGATAGATGAAAAACTGTTTTTT. This sequence encodes CASSALPGQGAIDEKLFF.